This TCR beta chain was sequenced in a study of early T cells in non-severe SARS-CoV-2 infection. Study at large: RNA in bulk from unsorted whole blood was sequenced, and chains were unpaired.

Points on this clonotype: Its target is unknown.

Individual cDNA molecules received unique molecular identifiers. TCRdb reprocessed the 5' RACE reads with MiXCR, giving one entry per CDR3 protein. The sample carries under 100,000 distinct CDR3 sequences, approximately 11% recorded once. Trimming removed 5 bases at V and 0 bases at J, with 8 bases between. The CDR3 loop spans 15 amino acids. Germline V gene sequence: CDR1 MNHEY, CDR2 SMNVEV (reference sequence). Study-level results: In VDJdb matching, anti-spike CD8 responses were favored while private and CD4 specificities went missing.

This chain uses TRBV27 with TRBJ2-6; D tentatively reads TRBD1 or TRBD2 (5 bases each). The TCR originated in an adult who was a healthcare worker with PCR-confirmed SARS-CoV-2 infection or an uninfected control (not recorded which). Sample: whole blood. CDR3 amino acids: CASSTGTSGANVLTF. The CDR3 DNA reads TGTGCCAGCAGTACGGGGACCTCTGGGGCCAACGTCCTGACTTTC.